This TCR beta chain emerged from a study of T cell repertoires in cytomegalovirus infection. Across the study: From public TCR beta signatures came an indication of both CMV infection and matching HLA type. Study observations and caveats: HLA-C-restricted TCR beta clonotypes specific for CMV led the ex vivo response. Accumulated public TCR beta family frequency recognized individuals carrying CMV together with the relevant HLA.

TCRdb redid the calling of the reads with MiXCR, one entry per CDR3 protein. This sample has 250,000 to 300,000 distinct CDR3 sequences, with under 30% found just once. This clonotype showed up just a few times. The antigen is unknown. V lost 2 bases and J lost 2, with 9 bases in between. The CDR3 runs to 14 residues. Germline V gene lookup returns CDR1 SGHTA and CDR2 FQGNSA. The chain carries TRBV7-2 and TRBJ1-1, with D hard to call. This receptor was identified in a human donor in good health (CMV status not recorded). Some clones in this sample may be carry-over from other donors' samples. Material: PBMCs. CDR3 nucleotides: TGTGCCAGCAGCTTACCACGAGTCAACACTGAAGCTTTCTTT. Residues: CASSLPRVNTEAFF.